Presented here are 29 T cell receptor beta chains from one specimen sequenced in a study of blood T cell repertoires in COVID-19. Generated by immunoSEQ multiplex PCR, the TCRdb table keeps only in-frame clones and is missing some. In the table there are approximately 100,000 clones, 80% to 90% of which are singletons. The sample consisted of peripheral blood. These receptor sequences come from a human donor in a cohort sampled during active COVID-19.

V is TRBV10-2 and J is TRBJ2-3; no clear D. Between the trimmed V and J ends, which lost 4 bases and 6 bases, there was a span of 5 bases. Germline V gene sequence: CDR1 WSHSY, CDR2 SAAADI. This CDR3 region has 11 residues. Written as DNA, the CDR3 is TGCGCCAGCAGTGTTTCGGATACGCAGTATTTT. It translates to CASSVSDTQYF.

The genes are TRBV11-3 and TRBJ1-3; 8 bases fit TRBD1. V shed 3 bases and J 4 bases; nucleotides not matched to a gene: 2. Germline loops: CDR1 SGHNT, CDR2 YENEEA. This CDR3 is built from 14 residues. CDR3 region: CASSFQGAGNTIYF. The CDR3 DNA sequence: TGTGCCAGCAGCTTCCAGGGGGCAGGAAACACCATATATTTT.

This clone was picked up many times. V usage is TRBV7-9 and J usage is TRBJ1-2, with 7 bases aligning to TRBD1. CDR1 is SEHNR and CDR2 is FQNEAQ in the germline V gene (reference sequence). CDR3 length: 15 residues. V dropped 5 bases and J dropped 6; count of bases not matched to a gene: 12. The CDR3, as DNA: TGTGCCAGCAGCCGCGGACAGGTCCCTAGAAATGGCTACACCTTC. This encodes CASSRGQVPRNGYTF.

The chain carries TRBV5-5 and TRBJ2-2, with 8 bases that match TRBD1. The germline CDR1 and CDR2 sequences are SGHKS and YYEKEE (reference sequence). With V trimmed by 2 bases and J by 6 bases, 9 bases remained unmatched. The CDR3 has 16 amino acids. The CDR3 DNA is TGTGCCAGCAGCTTTCAATCATTACAGGGGGCCGGGGAGCTGTTTTTT. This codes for CASSFQSLQGAGELFF.

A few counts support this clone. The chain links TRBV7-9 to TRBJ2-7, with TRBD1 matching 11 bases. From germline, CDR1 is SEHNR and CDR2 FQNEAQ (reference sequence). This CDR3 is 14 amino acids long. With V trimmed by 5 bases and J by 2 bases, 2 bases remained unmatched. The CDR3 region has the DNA TGTGCCAGCAGCCGGGGACAGGGGGCCTACGAGCAGTACTTC. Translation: CASSRGQGAYEQYF.

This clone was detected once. CDR3 bases: TGTGCCAGTAGTATAGGGACAAATAGCAATCAGCCCCAGCATTTT. Its translation is CASSIGTNSNQPQHF. The V call is TRBV19, the J call TRBJ1-5; D perhaps matches TRBD1 (5 bases). CDR1 LNHDA and CDR2 SQIVND come from the germline V gene (reference sequence). Trimming pared 1 base from V and 0 bases from J, leaving 7 bases between. This CDR3 comprises 15 residues.

CDR3 protein: CASSQAVSGSYNEQFF. The CDR3 DNA reads TGTGCCAGCAGCCAAGCGGTTAGCGGGAGTTACAATGAGCAGTTCTTC. The chain couples TRBV3-1 (or the pseudogene TRBV3-2) to TRBJ2-1; TRBD2 matches at 9 bases. The length of the CDR3 is 16 residues. The V and J ends lost 1 base and 4 bases, in that order; junction bases with no gene match: 5. Germline assignment: CDR1 LGHDT and CDR2 YNNKEL (reference sequence).

The CDR3 protein is CASSPGLATDTQYF. DNA of the CDR3: TGTGCCAGCAGCCCCGGACTAGCTACAGATACGCAGTATTTT. The genes are TRBV7-2 and TRBJ2-3, with 8 bases that match TRBD2. This CDR3 region has 14 residues. With V trimmed by 5 bases and J by 3 bases, 4 bases remained unmatched. CDR1 and CDR2 from the germline V gene are SGHTA and FQGNSA.

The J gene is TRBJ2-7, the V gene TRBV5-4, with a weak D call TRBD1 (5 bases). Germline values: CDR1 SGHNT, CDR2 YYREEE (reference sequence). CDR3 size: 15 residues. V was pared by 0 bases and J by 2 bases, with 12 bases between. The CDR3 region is CASSLARQGPYEQYF. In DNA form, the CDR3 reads TGTGCCAGCAGCTTGGCCCGGCAGGGCCCCTACGAGCAGTACTTC.

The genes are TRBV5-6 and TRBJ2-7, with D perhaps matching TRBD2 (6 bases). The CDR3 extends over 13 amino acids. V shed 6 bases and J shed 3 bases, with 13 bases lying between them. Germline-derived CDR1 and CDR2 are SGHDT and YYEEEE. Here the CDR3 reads CASNRRGYYEQYF. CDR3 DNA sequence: TGTGCCAGCAACCGGAGGGGTTACTACGAGCAGTACTTC.

The CDR3 sequence: CASSFWDRAAEQYF. The CDR3 DNA sequence: TGTGCCAGCAGCTTTTGGGACAGGGCGGCCGAGCAGTACTTC. The V gene is TRBV7-9, the J gene TRBJ2-7; TRBD1 aligns across 9 bases. V shed 3 bases, J shed 6 bases, and the junction held 6 bases outside the gene matches. The CDR3 is 14 amino acids. Germline assignment: CDR1 SEHNR and CDR2 FQNEAQ (reference sequence). The full variable domain, its missing parts supplied by reference TRBV7-9 and TRBJ2-7, is DTGVSQNPRHKITKRGQNVTFRCDPISEHNRLYWYRQTLGQGPEFLTYFQNEAQLEKSRLLSDRFSAERPKGSFSTLEIQRTEQGDSAMYLCASSFWDRAAEQYFGPGTRLTVT.

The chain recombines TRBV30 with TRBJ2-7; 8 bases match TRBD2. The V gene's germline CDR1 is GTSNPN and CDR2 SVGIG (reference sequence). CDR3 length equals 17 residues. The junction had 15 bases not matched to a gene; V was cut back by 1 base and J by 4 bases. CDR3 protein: CAWSEHKRTSPIYEQYF. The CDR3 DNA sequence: TGTGCCTGGAGTGAACATAAAAGGACTAGCCCAATTTACGAGCAGTACTTC.

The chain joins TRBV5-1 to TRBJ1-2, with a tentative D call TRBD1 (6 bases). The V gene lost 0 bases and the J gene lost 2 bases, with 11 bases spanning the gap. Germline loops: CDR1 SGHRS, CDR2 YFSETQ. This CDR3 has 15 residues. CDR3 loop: CASSLETGGNYGYTF. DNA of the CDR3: TGCGCCAGCAGCTTGGAGACAGGCGGCAACTATGGCTACACCTTC.

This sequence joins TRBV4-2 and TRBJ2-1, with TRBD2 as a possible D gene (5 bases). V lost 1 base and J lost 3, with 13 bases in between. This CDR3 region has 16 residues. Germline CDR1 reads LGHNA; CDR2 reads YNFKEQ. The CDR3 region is CASSQGISGYYNEQFF. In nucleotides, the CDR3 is TGTGCCAGCAGCCAAGGTATCAGCGGTTACTACAATGAGCAGTTCTTC.

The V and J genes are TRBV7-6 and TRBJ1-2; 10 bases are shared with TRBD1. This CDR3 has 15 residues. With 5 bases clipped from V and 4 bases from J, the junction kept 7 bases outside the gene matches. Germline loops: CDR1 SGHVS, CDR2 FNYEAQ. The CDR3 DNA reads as TGTGCCAGCAGCCCTCGGACAGGGGGAGTCTATGGCTACACCTTC. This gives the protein CASSPRTGGVYGYTF.

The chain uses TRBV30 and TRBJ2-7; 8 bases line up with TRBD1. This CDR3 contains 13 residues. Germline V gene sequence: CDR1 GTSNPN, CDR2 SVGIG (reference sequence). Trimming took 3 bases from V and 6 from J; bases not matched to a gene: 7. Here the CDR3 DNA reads TGTGCCTGGAGCACGGGACAGGCCGCCGAGCAGTACTTC. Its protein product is CAWSTGQAAEQYF.

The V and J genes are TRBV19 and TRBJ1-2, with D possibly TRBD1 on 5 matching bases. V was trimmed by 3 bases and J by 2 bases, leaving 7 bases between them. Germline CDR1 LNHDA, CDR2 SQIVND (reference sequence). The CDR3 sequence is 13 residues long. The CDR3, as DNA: TGTGCCAGTAGTATTCGGGGGAACTATGGCTACACCTTC. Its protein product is CASSIRGNYGYTF.

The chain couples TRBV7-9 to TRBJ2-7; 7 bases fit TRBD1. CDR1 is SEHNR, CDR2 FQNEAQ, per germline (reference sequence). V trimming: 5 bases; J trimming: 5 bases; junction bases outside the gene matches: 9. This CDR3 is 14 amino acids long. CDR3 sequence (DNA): TGTGCCAGCAGCACCGACAGGGTTCATGACGAGCAGTACTTC. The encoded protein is CASSTDRVHDEQYF.

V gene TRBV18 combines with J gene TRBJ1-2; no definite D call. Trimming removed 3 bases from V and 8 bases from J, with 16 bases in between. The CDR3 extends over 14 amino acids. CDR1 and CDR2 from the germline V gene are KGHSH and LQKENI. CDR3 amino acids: CASSPEASTRGYTF. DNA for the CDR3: TGTGCCAGCTCACCGGAGGCCTCCACCAGGGGCTACACCTTC. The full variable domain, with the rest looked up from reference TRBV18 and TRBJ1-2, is NAGVMQNPRHLVRRRGQEARLRCSPMKGHSHVYWYRQLPEEGLKFMVYLQKENIIDESGMPKERFSAEFPKEGPSILRIQQVVRGDSAAYFCASSPEASTRGYTFGSGTRLTVV.

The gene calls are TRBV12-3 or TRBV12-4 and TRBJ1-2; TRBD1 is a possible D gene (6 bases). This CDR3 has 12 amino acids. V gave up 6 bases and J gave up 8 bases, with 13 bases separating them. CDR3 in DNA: TGTGCCAGCAGCGGGGGGCTAGGGGGCTACACCTTC. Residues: CASSGGLGGYTF.

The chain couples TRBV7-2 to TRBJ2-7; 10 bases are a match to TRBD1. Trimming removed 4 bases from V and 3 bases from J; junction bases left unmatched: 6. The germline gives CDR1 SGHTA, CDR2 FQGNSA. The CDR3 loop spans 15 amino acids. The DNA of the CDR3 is TGTGCCAGCAGCTCAGGACAGGGGGGGGTCTACGAGCAGTACTTC. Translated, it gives CASSSGQGGVYEQYF.

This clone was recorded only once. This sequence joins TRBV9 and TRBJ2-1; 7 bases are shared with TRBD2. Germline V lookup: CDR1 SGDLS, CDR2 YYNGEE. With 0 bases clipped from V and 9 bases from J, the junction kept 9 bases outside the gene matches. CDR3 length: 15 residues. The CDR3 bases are TGTGCCAGCAGCGTAGGGGAGGGGCCCCGGGGTGAGCAGTTCTTC. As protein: CASSVGEGPRGEQFF.

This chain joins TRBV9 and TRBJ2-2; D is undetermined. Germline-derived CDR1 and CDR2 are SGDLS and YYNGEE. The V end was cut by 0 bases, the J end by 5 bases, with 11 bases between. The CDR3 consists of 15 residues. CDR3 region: CASSVAPARTGELFF. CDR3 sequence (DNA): TGTGCCAGCAGCGTAGCGCCAGCGAGGACCGGGGAGCTGTTTTTT.

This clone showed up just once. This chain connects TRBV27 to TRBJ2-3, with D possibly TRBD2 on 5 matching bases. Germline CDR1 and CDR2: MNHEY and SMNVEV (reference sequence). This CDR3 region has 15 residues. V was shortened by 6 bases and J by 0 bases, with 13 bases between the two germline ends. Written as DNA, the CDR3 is TGTGCCAGCAGCGACGGGGAGAAAAGCACAGATACGCAGTATTTT. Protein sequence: CASSDGEKSTDTQYF.

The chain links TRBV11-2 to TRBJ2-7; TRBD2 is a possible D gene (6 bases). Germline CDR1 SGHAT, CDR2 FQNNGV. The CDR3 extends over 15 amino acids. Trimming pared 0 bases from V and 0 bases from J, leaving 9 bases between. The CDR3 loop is CASSLDGGSSYEQYF. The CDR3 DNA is TGTGCCAGCAGCTTAGATGGGGGGAGCTCCTACGAGCAGTACTTC.

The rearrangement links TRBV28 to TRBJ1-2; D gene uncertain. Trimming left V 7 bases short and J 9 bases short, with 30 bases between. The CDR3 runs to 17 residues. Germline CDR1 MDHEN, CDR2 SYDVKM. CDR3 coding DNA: TGTGCCAGCACCCTCGTAGCAGCACAAAACCCTTTCGCTCGCTACACCTTC. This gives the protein CASTLVAAQNPFARYTF.

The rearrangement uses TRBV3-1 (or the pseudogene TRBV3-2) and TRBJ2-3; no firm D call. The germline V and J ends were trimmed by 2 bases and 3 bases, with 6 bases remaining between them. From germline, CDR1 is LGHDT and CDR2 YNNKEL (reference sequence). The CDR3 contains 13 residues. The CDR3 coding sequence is TGTGCCAGCAGCCAATATGAGACAGATACGCAGTATTTT. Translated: CASSQYETDTQYF.

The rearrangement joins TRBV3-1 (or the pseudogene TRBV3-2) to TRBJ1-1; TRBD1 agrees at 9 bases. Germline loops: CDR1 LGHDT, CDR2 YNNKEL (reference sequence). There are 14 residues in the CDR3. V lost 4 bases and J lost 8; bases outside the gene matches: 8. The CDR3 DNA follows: TGTGCCAGCAGCCCCGGGACAGGGTATAGGGAAGCTTTCTTT. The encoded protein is CASSPGTGYREAFF.

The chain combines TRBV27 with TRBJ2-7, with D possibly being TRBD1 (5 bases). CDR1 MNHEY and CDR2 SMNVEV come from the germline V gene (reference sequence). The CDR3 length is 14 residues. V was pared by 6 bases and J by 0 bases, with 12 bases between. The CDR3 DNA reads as TGTGCCAGCAGCCGATTAGACAGCTCCTACGAGCAGTACTTC. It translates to CASSRLDSSYEQYF.